This T cell receptor (beta chain) was obtained from a study of CD4+ T cells in melanoma. Notes on the study in general: A reported correlation linked neoantigen-specific CD4+ T cells to CD8+, macrophage and B cell function. In melanoma, neoantigen-specific CD4+ T cells reportedly differed in differentiation state.

This clone was picked up one time. Its antigen is as yet unknown. Some clones are missing from TCRdb's copy, which holds only in-frame ones; the method was immunoSEQ multiplex PCR. The sample holds over 130,000 clones, around 90% seen once. The germline V and J ends were trimmed by 5 bases and 7 bases, with 18 bases remaining between them. The CDR3 sequence is 14 residues long. In germline, CDR1 is SGHRS, CDR2 YFSETQ. This receptor was identified in a human donor with melanoma. J is TRBJ1-1 and V is TRBV5-1; possible D gene TRBD1, 5 bases. The CDR3 sequence is CASRPTDRPFEAFF. The CDR3 nucleotides are TGCGCCAGCAGACCCACCGACAGACCGTTTGAAGCTTTCTTT.